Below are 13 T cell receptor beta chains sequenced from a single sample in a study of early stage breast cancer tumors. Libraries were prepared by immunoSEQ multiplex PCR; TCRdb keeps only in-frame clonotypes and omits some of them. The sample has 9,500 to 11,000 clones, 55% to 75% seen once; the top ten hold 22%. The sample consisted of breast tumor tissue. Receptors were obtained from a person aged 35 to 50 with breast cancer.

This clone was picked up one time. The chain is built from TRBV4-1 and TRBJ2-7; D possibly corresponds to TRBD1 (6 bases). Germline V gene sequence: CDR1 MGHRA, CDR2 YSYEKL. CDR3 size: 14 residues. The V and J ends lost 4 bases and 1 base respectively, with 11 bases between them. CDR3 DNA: TGCGCCAGCAGCCCCCGGGACACTTCCTACGAGCAGTACTTC. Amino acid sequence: CASSPRDTSYEQYF.

CDR3 bases: TGTGCCAGCAGCCCCGGACTCTTAGCCAAAAACATTCAGTACTTC. Its translation: CASSPGLLAKNIQYF. The gene calls are TRBV2 and TRBJ2-4, with D possibly matching TRBD2 (5 bases). The CDR3 covers 15 residues. Germline values: CDR1 SNHLY, CDR2 FYNNEI. V was cut by 6 bases and J by 0 bases, with 12 bases left in between.

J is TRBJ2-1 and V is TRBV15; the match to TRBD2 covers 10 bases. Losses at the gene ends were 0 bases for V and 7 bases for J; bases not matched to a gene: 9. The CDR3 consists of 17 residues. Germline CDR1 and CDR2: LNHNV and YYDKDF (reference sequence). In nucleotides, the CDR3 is TGTGCCACCAGCAGAGATTATCTAGCGGGAGTCGAAAATGAGCAGTTCTTC. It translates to CATSRDYLAGVENEQFF.

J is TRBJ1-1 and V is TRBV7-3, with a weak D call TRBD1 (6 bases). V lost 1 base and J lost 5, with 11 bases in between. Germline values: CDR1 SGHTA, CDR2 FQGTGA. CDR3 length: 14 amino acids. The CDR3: CASSLRGPGTEAFF. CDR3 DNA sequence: TGTGCCAGCAGCTTAAGGGGGCCGGGGACTGAAGCTTTCTTT.

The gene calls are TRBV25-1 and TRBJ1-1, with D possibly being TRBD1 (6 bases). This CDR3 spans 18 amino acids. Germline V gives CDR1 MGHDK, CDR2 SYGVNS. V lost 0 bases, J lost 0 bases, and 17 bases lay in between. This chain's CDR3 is CASSEYGGSDTLNTEAFF. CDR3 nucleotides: TGTGCCAGCAGTGAATATGGGGGCAGCGATACCCTGAACACTGAAGCTTTCTTT.

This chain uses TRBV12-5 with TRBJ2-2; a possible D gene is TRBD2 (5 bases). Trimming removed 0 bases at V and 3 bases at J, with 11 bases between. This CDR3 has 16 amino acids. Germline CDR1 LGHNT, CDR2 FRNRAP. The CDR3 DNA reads TGTGCTAGTGGTTTGGTACGAGGAGGCCACACCGGGGAGCTGTTTTTT. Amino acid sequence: CASGLVRGGHTGELFF.

In DNA, the CDR3 is TGTGCCAGCAGCTTAGCAGGCGGGGCCACCGAGCAGTACTTC. It translates to CASSLAGGATEQYF. The J gene is TRBJ2-7, the V gene TRBV11-2; possibly TRBD2 for D (6 bases). Germline V gene sequence: CDR1 SGHAT, CDR2 FQNNGV. CDR3 length: 14 residues. Trimming shortened V by 1 base and J by 6 bases, and 13 bases separated the two germline ends.

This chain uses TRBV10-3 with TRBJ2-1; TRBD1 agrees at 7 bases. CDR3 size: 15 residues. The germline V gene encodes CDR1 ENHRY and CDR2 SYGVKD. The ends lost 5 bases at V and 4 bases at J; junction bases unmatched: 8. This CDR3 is CAISPGTEPYNEQFF. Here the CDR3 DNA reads TGTGCCATCAGTCCAGGGACAGAACCTTACAATGAGCAGTTCTTC.

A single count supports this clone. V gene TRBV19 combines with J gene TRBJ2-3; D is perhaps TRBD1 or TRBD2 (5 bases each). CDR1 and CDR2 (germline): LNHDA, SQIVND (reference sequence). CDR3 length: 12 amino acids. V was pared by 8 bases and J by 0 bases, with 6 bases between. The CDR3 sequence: CASEGSTDTQYF. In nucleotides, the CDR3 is TGTGCCAGTGAGGGGAGCACAGATACGCAGTATTTT.

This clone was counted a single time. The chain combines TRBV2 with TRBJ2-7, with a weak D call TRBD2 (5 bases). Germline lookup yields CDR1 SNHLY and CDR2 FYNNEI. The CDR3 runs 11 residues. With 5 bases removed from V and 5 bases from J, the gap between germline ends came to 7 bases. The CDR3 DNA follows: TGTGCCAGCAGTTTAGCGAACGAGCAGTACTTC. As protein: CASSLANEQYF. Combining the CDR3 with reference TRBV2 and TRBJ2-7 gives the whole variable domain EPEVTQTPSHQVTQMGQEVILRCVPISNHLYFYWYRQILGQKVEFLVSFYNNEISEKSEIFDDQFSVERPDGSNFTLKIRSTKLEDSAMYFCASSLANEQYFGPGTRLTVT.

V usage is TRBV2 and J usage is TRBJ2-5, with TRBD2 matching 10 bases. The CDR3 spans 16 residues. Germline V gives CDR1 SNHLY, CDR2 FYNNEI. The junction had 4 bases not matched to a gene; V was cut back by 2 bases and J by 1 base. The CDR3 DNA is TGTGCCAGCAGTGAATCTCTAGCGGGGGCCCAAGAGACCCAGTACTTC. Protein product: CASSESLAGAQETQYF.

CDR3 DNA: TGTGCCAGCAGTCTGACAGGGGGCAATCAGCCCCAGCATTTT. As protein: CASSLTGGNQPQHF. The rearrangement uses TRBV6-5 and TRBJ1-5, with 8 positions matching TRBD1. CDR1 is MNHEY, CDR2 SVGAGI, per germline. The CDR3 runs to 14 residues. Unmatched junction bases numbered 2, after V lost 5 bases and J lost 2 bases.

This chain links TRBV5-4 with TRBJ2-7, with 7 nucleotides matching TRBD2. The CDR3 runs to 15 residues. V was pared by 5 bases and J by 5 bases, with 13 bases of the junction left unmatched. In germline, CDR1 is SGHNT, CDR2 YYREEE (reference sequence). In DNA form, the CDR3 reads TGTGCCAGCAGGGGGACGCTAGCGGATGTACACGAGCAGTACTTC. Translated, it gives CASRGTLADVHEQYF.